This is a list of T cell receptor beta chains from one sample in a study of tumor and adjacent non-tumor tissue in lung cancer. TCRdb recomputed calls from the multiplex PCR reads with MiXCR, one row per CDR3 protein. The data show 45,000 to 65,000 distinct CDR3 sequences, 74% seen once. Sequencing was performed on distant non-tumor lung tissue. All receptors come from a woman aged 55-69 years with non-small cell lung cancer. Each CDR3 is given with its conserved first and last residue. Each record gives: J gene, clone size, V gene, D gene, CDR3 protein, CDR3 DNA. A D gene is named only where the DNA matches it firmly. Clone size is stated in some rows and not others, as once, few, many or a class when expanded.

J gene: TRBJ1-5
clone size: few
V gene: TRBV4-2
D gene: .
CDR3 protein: CASSHDLPGYSNQPQHF
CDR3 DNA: TGTGCTAGCAGCCATGATTTACCGGGTTATAGCAATCAGCCCCAGCATTTT

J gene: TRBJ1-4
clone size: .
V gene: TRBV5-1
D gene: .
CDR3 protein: CASSLSVATNEKLFF
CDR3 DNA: TGCGCCAGCAGCTTGTCGGTTGCAACTAATGAAAAACTGTTTTTT

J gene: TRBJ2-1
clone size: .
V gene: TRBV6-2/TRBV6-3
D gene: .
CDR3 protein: CASKDPGGEDEQLF
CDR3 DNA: TGTGCCAGCAAGGATCCGGGGGGCGAGGATGAGCAGCTCTTC

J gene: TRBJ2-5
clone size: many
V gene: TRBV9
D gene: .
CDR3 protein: CASSSGGTSETQYF
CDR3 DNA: TGTGCCAGCAGCTCAGGAGGGACCTCTGAGACCCAGTACTTC

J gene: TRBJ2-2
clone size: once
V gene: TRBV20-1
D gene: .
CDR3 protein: CSASTVNTGELFF
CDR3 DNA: TGCAGTGCTAGTACTGTGAACACCGGGGAGCTGTTTTTC

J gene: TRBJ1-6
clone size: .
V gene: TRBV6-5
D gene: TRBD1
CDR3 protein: CTSSYSTGTGPINLHF
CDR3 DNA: TGTACCAGCAGTTACTCGACTGGGACAGGGCCGATTAACCTCCACTTC

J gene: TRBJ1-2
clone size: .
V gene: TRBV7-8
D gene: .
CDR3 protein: CAGSFQWGDGYIF
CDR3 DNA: TGTGCCGGCAGCTTTCAGTGGGGGGATGGCTACATCTTC

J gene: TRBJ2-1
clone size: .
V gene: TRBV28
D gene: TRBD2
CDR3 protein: CASSLQSPGLAVIELFF
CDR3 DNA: TGTGCCAGCAGTCTCCAATCACCGGGACTAGCTGTCATTGAGCTGTTCTTC

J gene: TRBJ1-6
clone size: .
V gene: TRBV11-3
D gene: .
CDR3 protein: CVSSLEDRYNSPPHF
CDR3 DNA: TGTGTCAGCAGCTTAGAAGACAGATATAATTCACCCCCCCACTTT

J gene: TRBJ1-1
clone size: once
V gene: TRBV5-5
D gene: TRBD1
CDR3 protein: CANSLRTGNSEAFF
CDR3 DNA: TGTGCCAACAGCCTAAGGACAGGGAACTCTGAAGCTTTCTTT

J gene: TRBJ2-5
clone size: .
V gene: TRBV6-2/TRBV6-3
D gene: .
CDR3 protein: CACSYGGHIGGLETQYF
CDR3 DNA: TGTGCTTGCAGTTACGGGGGACACATCGGGGGACTAGAGACCCAGTACTTC

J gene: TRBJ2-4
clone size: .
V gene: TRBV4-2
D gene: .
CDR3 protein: CVSSPRGAQNIQYF
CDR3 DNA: TGTGTCAGCAGCCCCCGGGGGGCCCAAAACATTCAATACTTC

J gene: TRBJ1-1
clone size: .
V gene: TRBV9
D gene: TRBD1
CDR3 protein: CAIRGQGAMNTEAFF
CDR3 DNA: TGTGCCATCAGGGGACAGGGGGCCATGAACACTGAAGCTTTCTTT

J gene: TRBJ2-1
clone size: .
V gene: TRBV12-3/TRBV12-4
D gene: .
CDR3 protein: CDSSFDGGGNEQLF
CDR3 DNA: TGTGACAGTAGTTTTGACGGAGGGGGGAATGAGCAGTTATTC

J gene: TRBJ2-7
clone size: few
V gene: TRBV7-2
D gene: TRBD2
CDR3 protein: CASSLWLAGGYEQYF
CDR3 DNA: TGTGCCAGCAGCTTATGGCTAGCGGGAGGCTACGAGCAGTACTTC

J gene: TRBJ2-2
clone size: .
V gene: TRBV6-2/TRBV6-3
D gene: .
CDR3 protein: CASSYTRQRANTGEPFF
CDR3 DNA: TGTGCCAGCAGTTACACCCGACAGAGGGCCAACACCGGGGAACCGTTTTTT

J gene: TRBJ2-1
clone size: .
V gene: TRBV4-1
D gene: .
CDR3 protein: CASGFSAANNEQFF
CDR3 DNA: TGCGCTAGCGGCTTTTCGGCCGCAAACAATGAACAGTTCTTC

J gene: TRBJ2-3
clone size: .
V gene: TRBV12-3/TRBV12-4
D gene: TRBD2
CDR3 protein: CASRLAGDPDTQYF
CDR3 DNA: TGTGCCAGCAGACTAGCGGGAGACCCAGATACACAGTATTTT

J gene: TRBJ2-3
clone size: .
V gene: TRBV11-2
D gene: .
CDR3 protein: CASSLGNGRTDTHYF
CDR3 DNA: TGTGCCAGCAGCTTAGGGAACGGGAGGACAGATACGCATTATTTT

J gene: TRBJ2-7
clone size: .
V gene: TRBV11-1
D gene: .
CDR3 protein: CASSFTSGYEQYF
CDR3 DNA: TGTGCCAGCAGCTTTACGTCGGGTTACGAGCAGTACTTC

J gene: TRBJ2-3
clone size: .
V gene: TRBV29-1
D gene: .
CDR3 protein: CSAMKDSSSTDTHYF
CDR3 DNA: TGCAGCGCAATGAAGGACAGTTCTAGCACAGATACGCATTATTTT

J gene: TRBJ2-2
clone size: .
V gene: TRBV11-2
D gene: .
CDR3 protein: CGSSLSLGAGELFF
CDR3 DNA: TGTGGCAGCAGCTTAAGTCTCGGCGCCGGAGAGCTATTTTTT

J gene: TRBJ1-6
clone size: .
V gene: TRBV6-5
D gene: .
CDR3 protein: CTNPSTCSPLHF
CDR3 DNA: TGTACCAACCCCAGCACATGTTCACCCCTCCACTTT

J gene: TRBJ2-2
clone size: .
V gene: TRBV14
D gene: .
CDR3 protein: CASSPPGSLKTGELFF
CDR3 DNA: TGTGCCAGCAGCCCTCCCGGGTCTTTAAAGACCGGGGAGCTGTTTTTT

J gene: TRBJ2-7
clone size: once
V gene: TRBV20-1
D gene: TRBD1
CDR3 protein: CSAATGVGTEQYF
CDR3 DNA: TGCAGTGCTGCAACAGGGGTGGGGACCGAGCAGTACTTC

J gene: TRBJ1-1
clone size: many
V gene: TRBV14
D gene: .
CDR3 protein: CASSYTGSVGAFF
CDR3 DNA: TGTGCCAGCAGCTATACAGGGTCCGTCGGAGCTTTCTTT

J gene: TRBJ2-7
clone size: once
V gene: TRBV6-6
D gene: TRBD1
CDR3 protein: CVNSRQTGGNYEQHF
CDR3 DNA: TGTGTCAACAGTCGCCAGACAGGGGGAAACTACGAGCAGCACTTC

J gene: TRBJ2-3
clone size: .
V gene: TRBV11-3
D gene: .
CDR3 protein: CISSRDSGDTQYF
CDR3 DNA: TGTATCAGCAGTCGGGACAGCGGGGATACGCAGTATTTT

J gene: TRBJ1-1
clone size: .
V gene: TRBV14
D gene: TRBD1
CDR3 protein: CVSRRDRVEAFF
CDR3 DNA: TGTGTCAGCCGCAGGGACAGGGTGGAAGCTTTCTTT